These T cell receptor beta chains were read from a single sample in a study of blood T cells in healthy people across ages. TCRdb re-called the 5' RACE reads through MiXCR, storing one row per CDR3 protein. This sample yields around 1,700,000 distinct CDR3 sequences, of which approximately 28% are seen a single time; about 7.7% belongs to the top ten. The specimen was blood. The receptors derive from a woman aged 25 to 39 in good health. The CDR3 runs from the conserved cysteine through the conserved F or W. A D gene is named only where the DNA matches it firmly. Clone sizes are given selectively: once, few, many, or a class where the clone is expanded.

j_gene: TRBJ2-1
d_gene: .
abundance: .
v_gene: TRBV2
CDR3aa: CASGARGLSYNEQFF
CDR3nt: TGTGCCAGCGGTGCGCGGGGGCTCTCCTACAATGAGCAGTTCTTC

j_gene: TRBJ2-1
d_gene: .
abundance: .
v_gene: TRBV27
CDR3aa: CASTSLRGINEQFF
CDR3nt: TGTGCCAGCACCTCACTGAGGGGAATCAATGAGCAGTTCTTC

j_gene: TRBJ1-6
d_gene: .
abundance: many
v_gene: TRBV3-1
CDR3aa: CASSQGYGRNNSPLHF
CDR3nt: TGTGCCAGCAGCCAAGGATATGGCCGGAACAATTCACCCCTCCACTTT

j_gene: TRBJ2-7
d_gene: .
abundance: many
v_gene: TRBV7-2
CDR3aa: CASSLGVVGGTGPFYEQYF
CDR3nt: TGTGCCAGCAGCTTGGGTGTGGTAGGTGGGACGGGACCCTTCTACGAGCAGTACTTC

j_gene: TRBJ2-7
d_gene: TRBD1
abundance: .
v_gene: TRBV18
CDR3aa: CASPPSTGAEYVQYF
CDR3nt: TGTGCCAGCCCACCATCAACAGGGGCAGAGTACGTGCAGTACTTC

j_gene: TRBJ2-7
d_gene: .
abundance: many
v_gene: TRBV28
CDR3aa: CASRGGQWEQYF
CDR3nt: TGTGCCAGCAGGGGTGGACAGTGGGAGCAGTACTTC

j_gene: TRBJ1-6
d_gene: .
abundance: few
v_gene: TRBV27
CDR3aa: CASSFFGLNSPLHF
CDR3nt: TGTGCCAGCAGTTTTTTCGGGCTCAATTCACCCCTCCACTTT

j_gene: TRBJ2-3
d_gene: TRBD1
abundance: .
v_gene: TRBV5-1
CDR3aa: CASSPWTGVDTQYF
CDR3nt: TGCGCCAGCAGCCCCTGGACAGGGGTTGATACGCAGTATTTT

j_gene: TRBJ2-1
d_gene: TRBD2
abundance: .
v_gene: TRBV6-6
CDR3aa: CASRATGTSGPFTEFF
CDR3nt: TGTGCCAGCAGGGCGACCGGGACTAGCGGGCCATTCACGGAGTTCTTC

j_gene: TRBJ1-1
d_gene: .
abundance: .
v_gene: TRBV6-6
CDR3aa: CASTSAVRTEAFF
CDR3nt: TGTGCCAGCACCTCGGCGGTACGCACTGAAGCTTTCTTT

j_gene: TRBJ1-1
d_gene: .
abundance: few
v_gene: TRBV7-2
CDR3aa: CASSSGQRPGTEAFF
CDR3nt: TGTGCCAGCAGCTCCGGACAGAGGCCCGGTACTGAAGCTTTCTTT

j_gene: TRBJ2-5
d_gene: TRBD2
abundance: many
v_gene: TRBV4-1
CDR3aa: CASSPVKGGGAPETQYF
CDR3nt: TGCGCCAGCAGCCCCGTCAAAGGCGGGGGGGCCCCGGAGACCCAGTACTTC

j_gene: TRBJ1-1
d_gene: .
abundance: .
v_gene: TRBV29-1
CDR3aa: CSLTTGIAEAFF
CDR3nt: TGCAGCCTCACGACAGGCATCGCTGAAGCTTTCTTT

j_gene: TRBJ1-5
d_gene: .
abundance: .
v_gene: TRBV3-1
CDR3aa: CASSQVGTQPQHF
CDR3nt: TGTGCCAGCAGCCAAGTGGGGACCCAGCCCCAGCATTTT

j_gene: TRBJ2-1
d_gene: .
abundance: few
v_gene: TRBV7-2
CDR3aa: CASSLDLQSYNEQFF
CDR3nt: TGTGCCAGCAGCTTAGATCTCCAAAGCTACAATGAGCAGTTCTTC

j_gene: TRBJ2-3
d_gene: .
abundance: few
v_gene: TRBV4-1
CDR3aa: CASSQDPLAGWADTQYF
CDR3nt: TGCGCCAGCAGCCAAGATCCCCTAGCAGGGTGGGCAGATACGCAGTATTTT